This TCR beta chain was captured by sequencing in a study of early T cells in non-severe SARS-CoV-2 infection. Across the whole study: Bulk RNA isolated from unsorted whole blood underwent sequencing; chains were not paired.

Tagging with unique molecular identifiers was applied to individual cDNA molecules. TCRdb called the 5' RACE reads again in MiXCR, with one record for every CDR3 protein. The sample records roughly 47,000 distinct CDR3 sequences, under 7% being singletons. In its sample, this clonotype was seen many times. Its antigen is unknown. Germline V gene sequence: CDR1 SEHNR, CDR2 FQNEAQ (reference sequence). Trimming pared 4 bases from V and 7 bases from J, leaving 11 bases between. The CDR3 is made up of 13 amino acids. The study, taken as a whole, reports: Clonotype matching in VDJdb favored anti-spike CD8 responses and did not capture private and CD4 specificities.

The specimen comprised whole blood, sampled at baseline. This clonotype was obtained from an adult who was a healthcare worker with PCR-confirmed SARS-CoV-2 infection or an uninfected control (not recorded which). This chain uses TRBV7-9 with TRBJ1-5, with no clear D. The CDR3 DNA follows: TGTGCCAGCAGCTCGAGGGAGTACCAGCCCCAGCATTTT. Translated, it gives CASSSREYQPQHF.